A single sample is the source of the 32 T cell receptor beta chains below, sequenced in a study of blood T cells in healthy people across ages. It was with a sample-barcoded 5' primer and a J-beta primer mix that a second PCR of about 6 to 12 cycles was run. TCRdb redid the calling of the 5' RACE reads with MiXCR, one entry per CDR3 protein. The table includes under 700,000 distinct CDR3 sequences, about 24% detected once. This sample also appeared in a second study, on T cells of mothers and their children.

The sequenced sample consisted of blood. The source is a boy between 10 and 17 years old in good health.

This clonotype came up a few times. One end of the junction is discordant with germline, which a read error may explain. V usage is TRBV30 and J usage is TRBJ1-1, with TRBD1 matching over 7 bases. CDR1 is GTSNPN and CDR2 is SVGIG in the germline V gene (reference sequence). The length of the CDR3 is 15 residues. CDR3 amino acids: CAWEAGQAVNTEAFF. CDR3 bases: TGTGCCTGGGAAGCAGGACAGGCGGTGAACACTGAAGCCTTCTTT.

In this sample, this clonotype turned up a few times. The CDR3 DNA is TGTGCCAGCAGTTTTGGGGACAGTCAGCCCCAGCATTTT. This codes for CASSFGDSQPQHF. The chain joins TRBV6-6 to TRBJ1-5; 7 positions match TRBD1. In germline, CDR1 is MNHNY, CDR2 SVGAGI (reference sequence). The junction had 3 bases not matched to a gene; V was cut back by 4 bases and J by 6 bases. This CDR3 is built from 13 residues.

The rearrangement links TRBV27 to TRBJ1-4; D remains unclear. The V and J ends lost 8 bases and 3 bases respectively, with 13 bases between them. Looked up from germline, CDR1 is MNHEY and CDR2 is SMNVEV (reference sequence). The CDR3 has 14 residues. As DNA, the CDR3 is TGTGCCAGCTCTGGGGTTGGAGCTAATGAAAAACTGTTTTTT. Translating it yields CASSGVGANEKLFF.

This rearrangement joins TRBV12-3 or TRBV12-4 to TRBJ1-2; possible D gene TRBD1, 5 bases. The CDR3 spans 14 residues. V was trimmed by 7 bases and J by 3 bases, leaving 15 bases between them. In nucleotides, the CDR3 is TGTGCCAGCACCAGACGGGGCGCAGACTATGGCTACACCTTC. Encoded protein: CASTRRGADYGYTF.

V and J are TRBV7-9 and TRBJ1-1; the match to TRBD1 covers 7 bases. Trimming at V came to 5 bases and at J to 1 base, leaving 4 bases not matched to a gene. The length of the CDR3 is 14 residues. Germline V gene lookup returns CDR1 SEHNR and CDR2 FQNEAQ (reference sequence). CDR3 sequence reads: CASSRGQPNTEAFF. Here the CDR3 DNA reads TGTGCCAGCAGCAGGGGACAGCCGAACACTGAAGCTTTCTTT.

In this sample, this clonotype turned up a few times. The genes are TRBV4-3 and TRBJ1-2; the match to TRBD1 covers 9 bases. CDR3 length equals 13 residues. V lost 2 bases, J lost 8 bases, and 3 bases stayed unmatched. Germline CDR1 reads LGHNA; CDR2 reads YSLEER. The CDR3 region has the DNA TGCGCCAGCAGCCAAACAGGGGGCGAGGGCTACACCTTC. It translates to CASSQTGGEGYTF.

This clonotype has just a few counts. The rearrangement uses TRBV7-9 and TRBJ2-1, with D possibly being TRBD1 (6 bases). The ends were cut back, 5 bases at V and 2 bases at J, with 13 bases in the middle. The CDR3 has 15 residues. The V gene's germline CDR1 is SEHNR and CDR2 FQNEAQ (reference sequence). CDR3 nucleotides: TGTGCCAGCAGCCCCCCGGACAGCCCCTACAATGAGCAGTTCTTC. The encoded protein is CASSPPDSPYNEQFF. Filled out from reference TRBV7-9 and TRBJ2-1, the complete variable domain reads DTGVSQNPRHKITKRGQNVTFRCDPISEHNRLYWYRQTLGQGPEFLTYFQNEAQLEKSRLLSDRFSAERPKGSFSTLEIQRTEQGDSAMYLCASSPPDSPYNEQFFGPGTRLTVL.

This clonotype was detected a few times. This chain joins TRBV20-1 and TRBJ2-2, with D possibly being TRBD2 (6 bases). This CDR3 comprises 15 residues. Trimming stripped 3 bases from V and 1 base from J, with 12 bases between. Germline V gives CDR1 DFQATT, CDR2 SNEGSKA (reference sequence). CDR3 in DNA: TGCAGTGCTAGTCGGGCGGGAAGGAACACCGGGGAGCTGTTTTTT. Its protein is CSASRAGRNTGELFF.

The sample holds a few counts of this clonotype. This chain connects TRBV12-5 to TRBJ2-5, with TRBD1 matching 10 bases. The CDR3 covers 14 residues. V gave up 3 bases and J gave up 4 bases; unmatched junction bases: 2. Germline-derived CDR1 and CDR2 are LGHNT and FRNRAP. For the CDR3, the DNA is TGTGCTAGTGGTTTTTGGGACAGGGGAGAGACCCAGTACTTC. As protein: CASGFWDRGETQYF.

This clonotype was observed a handful of times. J is TRBJ2-2 and V is TRBV20-1; no clear D gene. Germline lookup yields CDR1 DFQATT and CDR2 SNEGSKA (reference sequence). The V end lost 6 bases, the J end lost 1 base, and 18 bases lay between the germline ends. This CDR3 is 16 amino acids long. The CDR3 DNA is TGCAGTGCCACTAAGCAGGCGGAGAAGAACACCGGGGAGCTGTTTTTT. Its protein product is CSATKQAEKNTGELFF.

This clonotype has ten or more counts. V is TRBV10-3 and J is TRBJ2-7; D is possibly TRBD2 (6 bases). V lost 6 bases and J lost 5, with 11 bases in between. Germline V gene sequence: CDR1 ENHRY, CDR2 SYGVKD. The CDR3 is 12 residues long. CDR3 nucleotides: TGTGCCATCAGGGGACTGAGCGACGAGCAGTACTTC. Translation: CAIRGLSDEQYF.

The CDR3 region is CSVEAGARYGYTF. CDR3 bases: TGCAGCGTTGAAGCGGGGGCGAGGTATGGCTACACCTTC. V is TRBV29-1 and J is TRBJ1-2, with D possibly being TRBD1 (6 bases). The germline V and J ends were trimmed by 1 base and 5 bases, with 11 bases remaining between them. This CDR3 is built from 13 residues. The V gene's germline CDR1 is SQVTM and CDR2 ANQGSEA.

This clonotype was observed a handful of times. The CDR3 DNA follows: TGTGCCAGCAGCTTAAGGCGGGAAGACATTCAGTACTTC. Its protein is CASSLRREDIQYF. This sequence joins TRBV7-2 and TRBJ2-4; possibly TRBD2 for D (6 bases). V was shortened by 2 bases and J by 8 bases, with 10 bases between the two germline ends. The CDR3 sequence is 13 residues long. The germline gives CDR1 SGHTA, CDR2 FQGNSA.

This clonotype was recorded a few times. J is TRBJ1-4 and V is TRBV5-1; D call uncertain. Germline V CDR1 and CDR2: SGHRS, YFSETQ. CDR3 length: 16 amino acids. The V end lost 4 bases, the J end lost 0 bases, and 13 bases lay between the germline ends. CDR3: CASSPDPRATNEKLFF. CDR3 nucleotide sequence: TGCGCCAGCAGCCCGGATCCGAGAGCAACTAATGAAAAACTGTTTTTT.

V usage is TRBV7-2 and J usage is TRBJ2-7; D remains unclear. The V gene lost 6 bases and the J gene lost 4 bases, with 22 bases spanning the gap. The V gene's germline CDR1 is SGHTA and CDR2 FQGNSA. The CDR3 runs 16 residues. CDR3 nucleotide sequence: TGTGCCAGCAGTCCTCCTCTCGGGCGCCTTGGTTACGAGCAGTACTTC. As protein: CASSPPLGRLGYEQYF.

This clonotype was picked up many times. V and J are TRBV7-9 and TRBJ2-3; D gene unclear. With 6 bases removed from V and 1 base from J, the gap between germline ends came to 5 bases. Germline values: CDR1 SEHNR, CDR2 FQNEAQ (reference sequence). This CDR3 spans 12 amino acids. The CDR3 DNA follows: TGTGCCAGCAGTAGGGGCACAGATACGCAGTATTTT. Amino acids: CASSRGTDTQYF.

This clonotype was recorded a few times. The CDR3 coding sequence is TGCGCCAGCAGCCACCGACTAGCGGGGGGGCAATCAACCTACGAGCAGTACTTC. Encoded protein: CASSHRLAGGQSTYEQYF. The chain employs TRBV4-3 and TRBJ2-7; 14 nucleotides agree with TRBD2. The CDR3 runs 18 residues. The V and J ends lost 3 bases and 2 bases, in that order; junction bases with no gene match: 9. Germline-derived CDR1 and CDR2 are LGHNA and YSLEER.

This clonotype has only a few counts. V and J are TRBV28 and TRBJ1-2; no clear D. The CDR3 consists of 12 residues. The V gene's germline CDR1 is MDHEN and CDR2 SYDVKM. The V end lost 5 bases, the J end lost 4 bases, and 8 bases lay between the germline ends. CDR3 nucleotide sequence: TGTGCCAGCAGTATTCGGGGCTATGGCTACACCTTC. This codes for CASSIRGYGYTF.

The V call is TRBV28, the J call TRBJ2-1, with D perhaps TRBD1 or TRBD2 (5 bases each). Per the germline V gene, CDR1 is MDHEN and CDR2 is SYDVKM. The CDR3 totals 15 residues. V lost 2 bases and J 2 bases, leaving 10 bases between the germline ends. CDR3 protein: CASSLEGLPYNEQFF. Here the CDR3 DNA reads TGTGCCAGCAGTTTAGAGGGGCTTCCCTACAATGAGCAGTTCTTC.

J is TRBJ1-1 and V is TRBV29-1, with D perhaps matching TRBD1 (5 bases). The CDR3 totals 13 residues. Germline V gene data show CDR1 as SQVTM and CDR2 as ANQGSEA. Trimming cost V 7 bases and J 3 bases, with 15 bases left between them. The CDR3 sequence is CSGNRGMDTEAFF. CDR3 nucleotides: TGCAGCGGGAACCGGGGGATGGACACTGAAGCTTTCTTT.

The chain employs TRBV5-5 and TRBJ2-3; unclear D gene. The CDR3 is made up of 17 amino acids. V was pared by 3 bases and J by 0 bases, with 17 bases between. CDR1 is SGHKS, CDR2 YYEKEE, per germline (reference sequence). Here the CDR3 reads CASSSHLPYYSTDTQYF. The CDR3 DNA follows: TGTGCCAGCAGCTCCCATCTACCCTATTATAGCACAGATACGCAGTATTTT.

The chain has TRBV7-3 and TRBJ2-1, with D unclear. V was cut by 1 base and J by 0 bases, with 10 bases left in between. CDR1 and CDR2 from the germline V gene are SGHTA and FQGTGA. The CDR3 sequence is 16 residues long. The CDR3 spells CASSLSSQSSYNEQFF. CDR3 bases: TGTGCCAGCAGCTTAAGTAGCCAGAGCTCCTACAATGAGCAGTTCTTC.

This clonotype was counted a few times. The V gene is TRBV7-2, the J gene TRBJ1-2; D not resolved. Trimming left V 6 bases short and J 2 bases short, with 19 bases between. Germline loops: CDR1 SGHTA, CDR2 FQGNSA. This CDR3 is built from 16 residues. CDR3 DNA: TGTGCCAGCAGGCGCCAAGTAGAGCAGGCAAACTATGGCTACACCTTC. Translated: CASRRQVEQANYGYTF.

The V and J genes are TRBV20-1 and TRBJ2-1, with a weak D call TRBD1 (6 bases). The J call may be mistaken, given a closer DNA end match to TRBJ2-7. The CDR3 spans 12 residues. Germline loops: CDR1 DFQATT, CDR2 SNEGSKA (reference sequence). CDR3 DNA sequence: TGCAGTGCTATCACAGGGCCCGACGAGCAGTACTTC. Translated, it gives CSAITGPDEQYF.

The chain couples TRBV25-1 to TRBJ1-4, with D perhaps TRBD1 (5 bases). Trimming shortened V by 6 bases and J by 5 bases, and 16 bases separated the two germline ends. The CDR3 has 15 residues. Germline CDR1 is MGHDK and CDR2 is SYGVNS. The CDR3 nucleotides read TGTGCCAGCAGCCTCCACGGGGGGAGGAATGAAAAACTGTTTTTT. Translating gives CASSLHGGRNEKLFF.

The rearrangement joins TRBV27 to TRBJ1-5; 7 positions match TRBD1. V was pared by 4 bases and J by 6 bases, with 6 bases of the junction left unmatched. CDR3 length: 14 amino acids. The V gene's germline CDR1 is MNHEY and CDR2 SMNVEV (reference sequence). CDR3 amino acids: CASSYRGLGQPQHF. The CDR3 DNA sequence: TGTGCCAGCAGTTACAGGGGCCTCGGTCAGCCCCAGCATTTT.

V usage is TRBV15 and J usage is TRBJ2-5; 7 nucleotides match TRBD2. CDR1 and CDR2 (germline): LNHNV, YYDKDF (reference sequence). V lost 2 bases to trimming and J lost 4 bases; unmatched junction nucleotides: 4. This CDR3 has 14 residues. The CDR3, as DNA: TGTGCCACCAGCAGACCCGGGACTACAGAGACCCAGTACTTC. As protein: CATSRPGTTETQYF.

A few counts support this clonotype. The gene calls are TRBV7-9 and TRBJ2-7; 8 nucleotides match TRBD1. CDR3 length: 17 residues. After removal of 4 bases from V and 0 bases from J, the junction contained 11 bases not matched to a gene. CDR1 and CDR2 from the germline V gene are SEHNR and FQNEAQ (reference sequence). This chain's CDR3 is CASSYWRDRSTSYEQYF. CDR3 nucleotides: TGTGCCAGCAGCTATTGGAGGGACAGGAGTACCTCCTACGAGCAGTACTTC.

This clonotype was detected only a few times. V is TRBV20-1 and J is TRBJ1-2; 9 nucleotides agree with TRBD1. The J segment lost 4 bases and the V segment lost 5 bases, leaving 2 bases of the junction unmatched. The germline gives CDR1 DFQATT, CDR2 SNEGSKA (reference sequence). The length of the CDR3 is 12 residues. The CDR3, as DNA: TGCAGTGCTCCGGGACAGGGCTATGGCTACACCTTC. Its protein is CSAPGQGYGYTF.

The V gene is TRBV20-1, the J gene TRBJ1-5; possible D gene TRBD1, 5 bases. Germline V gene data show CDR1 as DFQATT and CDR2 as SNEGSKA (reference sequence). The CDR3 length is 12 residues. The CDR3 is CSLGGGNQPQHF. The CDR3 bases are TGCAGCCTGGGAGGGGGCAATCAGCCCCAGCATTTT.

This clonotype appeared a few times. The V and J genes are TRBV2 and TRBJ2-7; 9 bases are shared with TRBD1. Germline V gene data show CDR1 as SNHLY and CDR2 as FYNNEI. The ends lost 6 bases at V and 0 bases at J; junction bases unmatched: 3. This CDR3 has 14 amino acids. The DNA for the CDR3 is TGTGCCAGCAGAGGACAGGGGAGCTCCTACGAGCAGTACTTC. Amino acid sequence: CASRGQGSSYEQYF.

In its sample, this clonotype was seen a few times. The chain carries TRBV20-1 and TRBJ2-7, with a weak D call TRBD1 (7 bases). Germline V lookup: CDR1 DFQATT, CDR2 SNEGSKA (reference sequence). The germline V and J ends were trimmed by 6 bases and 4 bases, with 16 bases remaining between them. The CDR3 is 13 amino acids. The DNA of the CDR3 is TGCAGTGCGGAGGGGGCGCAGAAGTACGAGCAGTACTTC. Translating gives CSAEGAQKYEQYF.